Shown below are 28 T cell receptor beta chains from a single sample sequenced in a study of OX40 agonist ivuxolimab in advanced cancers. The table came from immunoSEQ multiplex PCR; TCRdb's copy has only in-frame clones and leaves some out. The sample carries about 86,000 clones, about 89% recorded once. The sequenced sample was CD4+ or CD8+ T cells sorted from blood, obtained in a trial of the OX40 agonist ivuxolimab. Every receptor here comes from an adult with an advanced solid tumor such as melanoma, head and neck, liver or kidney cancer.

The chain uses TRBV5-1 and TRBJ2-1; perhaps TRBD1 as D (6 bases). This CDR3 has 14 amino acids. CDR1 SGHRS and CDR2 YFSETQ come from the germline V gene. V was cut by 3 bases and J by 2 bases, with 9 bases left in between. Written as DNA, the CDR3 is TGCGCCAGCAGCTGGGCAGGGGCCTACAATGAGCAGTTCTTC. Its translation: CASSWAGAYNEQFF.

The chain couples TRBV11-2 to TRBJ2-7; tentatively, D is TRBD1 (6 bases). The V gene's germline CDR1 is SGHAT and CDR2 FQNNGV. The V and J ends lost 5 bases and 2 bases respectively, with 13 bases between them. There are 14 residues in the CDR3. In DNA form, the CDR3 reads TGTGCCAGCAGCGTATGGGGGCACCCCTACGAGCAGTACTTC. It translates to CASSVWGHPYEQYF.

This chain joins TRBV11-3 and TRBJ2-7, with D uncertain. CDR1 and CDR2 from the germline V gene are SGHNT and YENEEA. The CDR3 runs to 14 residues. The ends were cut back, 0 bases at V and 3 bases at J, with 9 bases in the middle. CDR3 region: CASSLERVGYEQYF. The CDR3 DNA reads TGTGCCAGCAGCTTAGAAAGGGTTGGCTACGAGCAGTACTTC.

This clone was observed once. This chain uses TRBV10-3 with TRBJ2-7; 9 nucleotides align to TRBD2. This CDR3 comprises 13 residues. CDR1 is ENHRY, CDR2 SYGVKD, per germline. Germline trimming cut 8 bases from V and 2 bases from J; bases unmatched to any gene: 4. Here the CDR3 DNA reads TGTGCCATCGATGCGGGAGGGCCCTACGAGCAGTACTTC. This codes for CAIDAGGPYEQYF.

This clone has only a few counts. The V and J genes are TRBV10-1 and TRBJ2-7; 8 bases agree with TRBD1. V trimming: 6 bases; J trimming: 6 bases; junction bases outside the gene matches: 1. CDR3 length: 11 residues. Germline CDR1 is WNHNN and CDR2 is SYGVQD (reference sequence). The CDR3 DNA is TGCGCCAGCAGAGGACAGGGCGAGCAGTACTTC. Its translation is CASRGQGEQYF.

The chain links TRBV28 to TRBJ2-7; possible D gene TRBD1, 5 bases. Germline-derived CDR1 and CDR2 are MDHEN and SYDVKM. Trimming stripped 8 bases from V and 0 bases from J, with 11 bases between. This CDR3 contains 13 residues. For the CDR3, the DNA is TGTGCCAGCCACAGGTATAGCTCCTACGAGCAGTACTTC. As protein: CASHRYSSYEQYF.

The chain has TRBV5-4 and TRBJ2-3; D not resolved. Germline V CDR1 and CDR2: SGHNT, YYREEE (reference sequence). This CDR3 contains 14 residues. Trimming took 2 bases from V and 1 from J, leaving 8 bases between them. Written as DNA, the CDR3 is TGTGCCAGCAGCTTCGAAAGGGGCACAGATACGCAGTATTTT. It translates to CASSFERGTDTQYF.

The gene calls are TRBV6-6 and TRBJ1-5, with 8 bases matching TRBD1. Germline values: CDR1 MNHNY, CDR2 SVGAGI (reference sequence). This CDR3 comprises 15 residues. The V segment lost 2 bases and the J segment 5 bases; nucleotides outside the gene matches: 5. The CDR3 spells CASSYRQGADQPQHF. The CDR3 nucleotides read TGTGCCAGCAGTTACCGGCAGGGGGCTGATCAGCCCCAGCATTTT.

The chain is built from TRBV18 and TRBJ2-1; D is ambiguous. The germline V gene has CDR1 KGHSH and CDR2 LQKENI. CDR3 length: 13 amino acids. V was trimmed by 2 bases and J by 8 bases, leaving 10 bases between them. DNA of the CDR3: TGTGCCAGCTCACCAGGGCTACGCGATGAGCAGTTCTTC. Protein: CASSPGLRDEQFF.

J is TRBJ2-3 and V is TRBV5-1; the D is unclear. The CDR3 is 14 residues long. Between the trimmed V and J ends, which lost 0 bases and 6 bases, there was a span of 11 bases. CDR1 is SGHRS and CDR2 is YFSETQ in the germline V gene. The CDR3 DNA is TGCGCCAGCAGCTTGGCCCTTGGAGCGGATACGCAGTATTTT. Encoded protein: CASSLALGADTQYF.

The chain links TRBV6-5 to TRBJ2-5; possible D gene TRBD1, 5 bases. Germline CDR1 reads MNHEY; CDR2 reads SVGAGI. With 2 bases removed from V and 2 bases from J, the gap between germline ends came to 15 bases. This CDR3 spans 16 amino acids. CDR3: CASSYGATPSQETQYF. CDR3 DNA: TGTGCCAGCAGTTACGGGGCTACCCCTTCACAAGAGACCCAGTACTTC.

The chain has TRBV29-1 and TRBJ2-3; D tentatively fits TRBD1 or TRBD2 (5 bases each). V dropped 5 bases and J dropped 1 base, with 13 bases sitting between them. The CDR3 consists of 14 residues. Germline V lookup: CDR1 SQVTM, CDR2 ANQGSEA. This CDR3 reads CSVPLRDGTDTQYF. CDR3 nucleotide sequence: TGCAGCGTTCCTCTCAGGGACGGCACAGATACGCAGTATTTT.

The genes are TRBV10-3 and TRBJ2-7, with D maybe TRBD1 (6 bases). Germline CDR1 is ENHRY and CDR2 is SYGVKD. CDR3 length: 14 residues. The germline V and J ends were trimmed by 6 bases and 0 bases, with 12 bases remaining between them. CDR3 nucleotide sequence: TGTGCCATCAGGCGGACAGCCGACTCCTACGAGCAGTACTTC. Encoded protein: CAIRRTADSYEQYF.

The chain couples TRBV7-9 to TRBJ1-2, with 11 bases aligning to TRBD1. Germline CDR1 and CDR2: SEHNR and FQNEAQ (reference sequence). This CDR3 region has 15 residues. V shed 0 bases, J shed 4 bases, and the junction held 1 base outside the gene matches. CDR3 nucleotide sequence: TGTGCCAGCAGCTTAGCTGGGACAGGGGGCTATGGCTACACCTTC. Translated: CASSLAGTGGYGYTF. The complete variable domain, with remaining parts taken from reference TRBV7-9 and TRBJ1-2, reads DTGVSQNPRHKITKRGQNVTFRCDPISEHNRLYWYRQTLGQGPEFLTYFQNEAQLEKSRLLSDRFSAERPKGSFSTLEIQRTEQGDSAMYLCASSLAGTGGYGYTFGSGTRLTVV.

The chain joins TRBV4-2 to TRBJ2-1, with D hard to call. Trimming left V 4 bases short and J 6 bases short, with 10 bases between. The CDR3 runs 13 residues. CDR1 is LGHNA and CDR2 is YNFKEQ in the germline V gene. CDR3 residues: CASSPLPGNEQFF. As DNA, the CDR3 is TGTGCCAGCAGCCCCCTGCCAGGCAATGAGCAGTTCTTC.

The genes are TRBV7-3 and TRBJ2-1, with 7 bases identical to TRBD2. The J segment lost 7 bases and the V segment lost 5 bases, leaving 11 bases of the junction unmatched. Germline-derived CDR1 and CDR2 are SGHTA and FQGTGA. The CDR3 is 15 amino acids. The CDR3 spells CASSIEGGPRNEQFF. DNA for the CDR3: TGTGCCAGCAGCATCGAGGGAGGGCCAAGGAATGAGCAGTTCTTC.

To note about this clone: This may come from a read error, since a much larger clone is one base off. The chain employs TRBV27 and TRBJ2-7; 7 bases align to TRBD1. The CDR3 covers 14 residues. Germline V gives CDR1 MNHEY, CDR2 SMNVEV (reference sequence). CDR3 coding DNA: TGTGTCAGCAGTTCGGACAGGAACTCCTACGAGCAGTACTTC. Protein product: CVSSSDRNSYEQYF.

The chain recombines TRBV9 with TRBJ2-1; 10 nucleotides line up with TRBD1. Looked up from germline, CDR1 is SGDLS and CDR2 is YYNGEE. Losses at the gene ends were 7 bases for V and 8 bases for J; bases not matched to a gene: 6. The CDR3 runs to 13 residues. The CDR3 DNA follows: TGTGCCAGCGAGGGACAGGGGAATGATGAGCAGTTCTTC. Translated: CASEGQGNDEQFF.

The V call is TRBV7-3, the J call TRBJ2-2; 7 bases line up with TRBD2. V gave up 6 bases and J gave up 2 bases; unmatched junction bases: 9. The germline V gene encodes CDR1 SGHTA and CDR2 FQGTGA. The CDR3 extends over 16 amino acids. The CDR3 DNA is TGTGCCAGCAGGCCCCAGTCGGGACTAAACACCGGGGAGCTGTTTTTT. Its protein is CASRPQSGLNTGELFF.

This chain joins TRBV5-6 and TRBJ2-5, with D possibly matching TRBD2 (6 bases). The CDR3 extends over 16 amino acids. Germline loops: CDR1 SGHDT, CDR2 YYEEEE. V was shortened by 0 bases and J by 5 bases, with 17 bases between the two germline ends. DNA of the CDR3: TGTGCCAGCAGCTTGGGGGGATACGGAGGGTTGGAGACCCAGTACTTC. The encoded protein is CASSLGGYGGLETQYF.

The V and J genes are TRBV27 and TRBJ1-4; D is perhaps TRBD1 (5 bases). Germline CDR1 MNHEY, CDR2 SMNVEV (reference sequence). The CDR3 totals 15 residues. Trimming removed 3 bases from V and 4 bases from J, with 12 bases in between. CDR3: CASSLRWGYNEKLFF. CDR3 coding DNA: TGTGCCAGCAGTTTGCGTTGGGGCTATAATGAAAAACTGTTTTTT.

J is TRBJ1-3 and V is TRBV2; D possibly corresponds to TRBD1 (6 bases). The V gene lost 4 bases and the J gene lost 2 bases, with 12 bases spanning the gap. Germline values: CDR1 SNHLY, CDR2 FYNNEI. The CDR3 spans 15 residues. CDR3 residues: CASSAGQQPGNTIYF. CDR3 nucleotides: TGTGCCAGCAGTGCCGGACAGCAGCCTGGAAACACCATATATTTT.

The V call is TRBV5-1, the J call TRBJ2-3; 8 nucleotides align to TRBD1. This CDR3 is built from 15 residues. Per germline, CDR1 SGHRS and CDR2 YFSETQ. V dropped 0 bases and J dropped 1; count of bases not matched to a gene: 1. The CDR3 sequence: CASSLETGGTDTQYF. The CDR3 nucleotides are TGCGCCAGCAGCTTGGAGACAGGGGGCACAGATACGCAGTATTTT.

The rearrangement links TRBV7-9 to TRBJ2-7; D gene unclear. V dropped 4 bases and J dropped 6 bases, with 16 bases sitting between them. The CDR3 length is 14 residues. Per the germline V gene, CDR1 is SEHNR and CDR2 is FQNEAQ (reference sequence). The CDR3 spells CASSSGLREREQYF. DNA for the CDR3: TGTGCCAGCAGCTCGGGCCTACGAGAACGCGAGCAGTACTTC.

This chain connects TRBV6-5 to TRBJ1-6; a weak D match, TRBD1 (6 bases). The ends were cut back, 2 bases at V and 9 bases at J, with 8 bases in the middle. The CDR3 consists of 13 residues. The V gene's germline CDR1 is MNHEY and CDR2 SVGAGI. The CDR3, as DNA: TGTGCCAGCAGTTACCGGGACATTTCACCCCTCCACTTT. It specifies CASSYRDISPLHF.

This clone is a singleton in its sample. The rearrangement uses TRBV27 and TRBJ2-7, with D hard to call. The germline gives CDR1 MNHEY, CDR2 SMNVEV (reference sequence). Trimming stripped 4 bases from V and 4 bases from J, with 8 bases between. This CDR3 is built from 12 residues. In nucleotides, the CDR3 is TGTGCCAGCAGTTCCGACGGATACGAGCAGTACTTC. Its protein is CASSSDGYEQYF.

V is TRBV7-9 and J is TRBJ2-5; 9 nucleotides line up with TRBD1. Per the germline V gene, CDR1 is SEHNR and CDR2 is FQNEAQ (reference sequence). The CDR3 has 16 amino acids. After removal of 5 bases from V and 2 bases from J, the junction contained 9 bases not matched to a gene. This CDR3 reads CASSGAGTGRQETQYF. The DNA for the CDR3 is TGTGCCAGCAGCGGTGCCGGGACAGGGCGTCAAGAGACCCAGTACTTC.

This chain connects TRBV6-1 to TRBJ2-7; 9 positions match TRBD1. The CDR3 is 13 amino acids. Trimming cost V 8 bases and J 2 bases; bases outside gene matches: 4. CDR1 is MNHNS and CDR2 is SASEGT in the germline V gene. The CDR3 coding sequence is TGTGCCAGCGGCGACAGGGGGACCTACGAGCAGTACTTC. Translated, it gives CASGDRGTYEQYF.